The 27 T cell receptor beta chains presented below share a single source sample, sequenced in a study of blood T cell repertoires in COVID-19. The data were produced by immunoSEQ multiplex PCR, yet TCRdb's version contains in-frame clones alone and is incomplete. Among approximately 170,000 clones listed, under 90% were seen once. Sequenced: PBMCs or T cells enriched from blood (not recorded which). Every receptor here comes from a woman aged 45-65 years who had recovered from COVID-19.

This clone was detected once. V and J are TRBV25-1 and TRBJ2-3, with TRBD1 matching 9 bases. The CDR3 is made up of 16 amino acids. Trimming cost V 3 bases and J 4 bases; bases outside gene matches: 8. Looked up from germline, CDR1 is MGHDK and CDR2 is SYGVNS. In nucleotides, the CDR3 is TGTGCCAGCAGTGATCCGGGACAGGGCCAAGCAGATACGCAGTATTTT. Translation gives CASSDPGQGQADTQYF.

DNA of the CDR3: TGCGCCAGCAGTGGAGCGGGACAAACCGAGTACTTC. Amino acid sequence: CASSGAGQTEYF. V is TRBV5-1 and J is TRBJ2-7, with a tentative D call TRBD2 (7 bases). Trimming took 5 bases from V and 11 from J, leaving 17 bases between them. The CDR3 runs 12 residues. Germline V gene sequence: CDR1 SGHRS, CDR2 YFSETQ.

In this sample, this clone turned up a few times. The rearrangement links TRBV29-1 to TRBJ1-1; D call uncertain. Germline CDR1 is SQVTM and CDR2 is ANQGSEA. V shed 0 bases and J shed 5 bases, with 16 bases lying between them. The CDR3 is made up of 15 amino acids. The CDR3 loop reads CSVEDMRVRETEAFF. The CDR3 DNA is TGCAGCGTTGAAGACATGCGGGTAAGGGAGACTGAAGCTTTCTTT. The full variable domain, with the rest looked up from reference TRBV29-1 and TRBJ1-1, is SAVISQKPSRDICQRGTSLTIQCQVDSQVTMMFWYRQQPGQSLTLIATANQGSEATYESGFVIDKFPISRPNLTFSTLTVSNMSPEDSSIYLCSVEDMRVRETEAFFGQGTRLTVV.

J is TRBJ2-1 and V is TRBV5-4; TRBD2 aligns across 11 bases. J lost 8 bases, V lost 5 bases, and 9 bases had no gene match. CDR1 is SGHNT and CDR2 is YYREEE in the germline V gene (reference sequence). The CDR3 is 15 residues long. The DNA of the CDR3 is TGTGCCAGCAGTCTGGAACTAGCGGGAGCCCATGAGCAGTTCTTC. Its protein is CASSLELAGAHEQFF.

The count of this clone is one. This chain joins TRBV6-5 and TRBJ1-2; unclear D gene. V was cut by 8 bases and J by 0 bases, with 10 bases left in between. CDR3 length: 13 amino acids. Germline V gene sequence: CDR1 MNHEY, CDR2 SVGAGI. The CDR3 is CASAAVTNYGYTF. CDR3 in DNA: TGTGCCAGCGCGGCAGTTACTAACTATGGCTACACCTTC.

The rearrangement joins TRBV5-1 to TRBJ2-7; 8 positions match TRBD1. With 5 bases clipped from V and 4 bases from J, the junction kept 8 bases outside the gene matches. This CDR3 has 14 residues. The germline CDR1 and CDR2 sequences are SGHRS and YFSETQ. In DNA, the CDR3 is TGCGCCAGCAGTCAGGACAGGGACTGGTACGAGCAGTACTTC. It specifies CASSQDRDWYEQYF.

The chain recombines TRBV29-1 with TRBJ2-1, with 7 positions matching TRBD2. The CDR3 is 13 residues long. J lost 3 bases, V lost 3 bases, and 2 bases had no gene match. In germline, CDR1 is SQVTM, CDR2 ANQGSEA. The CDR3 here is CSVDERGYNEQFF. CDR3 nucleotide sequence: TGCAGCGTTGATGAGCGGGGCTACAATGAGCAGTTCTTC.

The J gene is TRBJ1-2, the V gene TRBV14; tentative D call: TRBD1 (5 bases). There are 15 residues in the CDR3. V lost 4 bases to trimming and J lost 4 bases, with 16 bases between them. Germline CDR1 SGHDN, CDR2 FVKESK. CDR3 in DNA: TGTGCCAGCAGCCGCGGGGTAGACAGATTCTATGGCTACACCTTC. Its translation is CASSRGVDRFYGYTF.

On this clone: One end of the junction varies from germline; a read error may be responsible. The V and J genes are TRBV7-7 and TRBJ2-3, with 9 positions matching TRBD2. Germline loops: CDR1 SSHAT, CDR2 FNYEAQ (reference sequence). CDR3 length: 17 amino acids. CDR3 nucleotide sequence: TGTGCTAGCAGCTTAGAGGCGGGGGGGTCTAGCACAGATACGCAGTATTTT. It codes for CASSLEAGGSSTDTQYF.

In its sample, this clone was seen once. The genes are TRBV5-1 and TRBJ1-2; D is perhaps TRBD1 (5 bases). The V and J ends lost 5 bases and 8 bases respectively, with 25 bases between them. Germline V gene data show CDR1 as SGHRS and CDR2 as YFSETQ. CDR3 length: 16 amino acids. The CDR3, as DNA: TGCGCCAGCAGTTCTACCGGGACTCTAACACGTGGCGGCTACACCTTC. This sequence encodes CASSSTGTLTRGGYTF.

The chain employs TRBV2 and TRBJ2-4; 14 nucleotides line up with TRBD2. Germline assignment: CDR1 SNHLY and CDR2 FYNNEI. The CDR3 runs to 14 residues. CDR3 loop: CATSPGLAGDIQYF. The CDR3 nucleotides are TGTGCAACTTCCCCGGGACTAGCGGGAGATATTCAGTACTTC.

This chain joins TRBV3-1 (or the pseudogene TRBV3-2) and TRBJ2-1, with TRBD2 matching 10 bases. Germline V gene sequence: CDR1 LGHDT, CDR2 YNNKEL (reference sequence). This CDR3 spans 18 amino acids. J was trimmed by 6 bases and V by 4 bases; bases with no gene match: 15. CDR3 protein: CASSLRGLAAYGSNEQFF. CDR3 in DNA: TGTGCCAGCAGCCTCCGCGGACTAGCGGCATATGGTAGCAATGAGCAGTTCTTC.

This clone has just a few counts. The chain combines TRBV6-5 with TRBJ2-7; TRBD1 aligns across 10 bases. This CDR3 is 14 amino acids long. The V segment lost 5 bases and the J segment 6 bases; nucleotides outside the gene matches: 7. Germline lookup yields CDR1 MNHEY and CDR2 SVGAGI. DNA for the CDR3: TGTGCCAGCAGTACCGCCGGGACAGGGGTCGAGCAGTACTTC. Translated, it gives CASSTAGTGVEQYF.

The chain is built from TRBV6-5 and TRBJ1-1, with TRBD1 matching over 7 bases. Unmatched junction bases numbered 2, after V lost 9 bases and J lost 4 bases. This CDR3 comprises 11 residues. Germline-derived CDR1 and CDR2 are MNHEY and SVGAGI. DNA for the CDR3: TGTGCCAGTACAGGGGTCACTGAAGCTTTCTTT. Encoded protein: CASTGVTEAFF.

Regarding this clone: A read error may account for a junction end that differs from germline. The chain is built from TRBV3-1 (or the pseudogene TRBV3-2) and TRBJ1-2, with D possibly matching TRBD1 (6 bases). The CDR3 has 12 amino acids. CDR1 is LGHDT and CDR2 is YNNKEL in the germline V gene (reference sequence). The CDR3 DNA reads as TGTGCCAGCAGCCAAGTTGGGCAGGCAGGGGCCTTC. Amino acid sequence: CASSQVGQAGAF.

The V call is TRBV3-1 (or the pseudogene TRBV3-2), the J call TRBJ2-1, with D tentatively TRBD2 (5 bases). Germline CDR1 is LGHDT and CDR2 is YNNKEL (reference sequence). This CDR3 contains 14 residues. Trimming removed 8 bases from V and 3 bases from J, with 14 bases in between. The CDR3 region has the DNA TGTGCCAGCCGCGGGTCCGACCTCTACAATGAGCAGTTCTTC. Residues: CASRGSDLYNEQFF.

This rearrangement joins TRBV11-2 to TRBJ1-3, with D possibly matching TRBD1 (5 bases). CDR1 and CDR2 (germline): SGHAT, FQNNGV. The V gene lost 2 bases and the J gene lost 3 bases, with 20 bases spanning the gap. CDR3 length: 18 amino acids. The CDR3, as DNA: TGTGCCAGCAGCTTACGACCCCCCGCCAGGGAAGGTGGAAACACCATATATTTT. Translation: CASSLRPPAREGGNTIYF. The full variable domain, completed using reference TRBV11-2 and TRBJ1-3, is EAGVAQSPRYKIIEKRQSVAFWCNPISGHATLYWYQQILGQGPKLLIQFQNNGVVDDSQLPKDRFSAERLKGVDSTLKIQPAKLEDSAVYLCASSLRPPAREGGNTIYFGEGSWLTVV.

This clone was seen a single time. V gene TRBV6-5 combines with J gene TRBJ1-6; TRBD1 is a possible D gene (6 bases). The CDR3 is made up of 15 amino acids. CDR1 is MNHEY, CDR2 SVGAGI, per germline. Between the trimmed V and J ends, which lost 5 bases and 7 bases, there was a span of 15 bases. The CDR3 DNA reads as TGTGCCAGCAGTCCACAGGGAGGGAAGAATTCACCCCTCCACTTT. Its protein is CASSPQGGKNSPLHF.

This chain joins TRBV6-2 or TRBV6-3 and TRBJ2-3, with 8 positions matching TRBD1. The CDR3 has 16 amino acids. Looked up from germline, CDR1 is MNHEY and CDR2 is SVGEGT. The ends lost 5 bases at V and 1 base at J; junction bases unmatched: 8. In DNA form, the CDR3 reads TGTGCCAGCAGTGATCCGGACAGGGCGGGCACAGATACGCAGTATTTT. It encodes CASSDPDRAGTDTQYF.

This chain uses TRBV5-6 with TRBJ1-6; TRBD1 aligns across 8 bases. CDR1 SGHDT and CDR2 YYEEEE come from the germline V gene. The CDR3 loop spans 15 amino acids. The V gene end was trimmed by 2 bases and the J gene end by 10 bases; junction bases not matched to a gene: 8. CDR3 residues: CASSFGSGGNSPLHF. Here the CDR3 DNA reads TGTGCCAGCAGCTTTGGTTCAGGGGGCAACTCACCCCTCCACTTT.

The V call is TRBV15, the J call TRBJ1-2; tentative D call: TRBD1 (5 bases). The CDR3 length is 13 residues. The V gene lost 6 bases and the J gene lost 6 bases, with 14 bases spanning the gap. CDR1 and CDR2 (germline): LNHNV, YYDKDF (reference sequence). In nucleotides, the CDR3 is TGTGCCACCAGTAATAACAGACAGAATGGCTACACCTTC. It translates to CATSNNRQNGYTF.

The chain combines TRBV9 with TRBJ2-1; maybe TRBD2 (6 bases). CDR3 length equals 14 residues. Germline lookup yields CDR1 SGDLS and CDR2 YYNGEE. V lost 8 bases and J lost 6, with 18 bases in between. CDR3 protein: CASRPAGFGNEQFF. In nucleotides, the CDR3 is TGTGCCAGTCGACCGGCGGGGTTTGGCAATGAGCAGTTCTTC.

This clone came up once. The chain employs TRBV12-5 and TRBJ2-5, with D possibly being TRBD1 (5 bases). V lost 1 base to trimming and J lost 1 base, with 13 bases between them. Germline V CDR1 and CDR2: LGHNT, FRNRAP. This CDR3 comprises 16 residues. CDR3 sequence (DNA): TGTGCTAGTGGTTTGGGGACACTCACCTCCCAAGAGACCCAGTACTTC. It encodes CASGLGTLTSQETQYF.

This rearrangement joins TRBV19 to TRBJ2-7, with 12 bases matching TRBD2. The CDR3 has 16 amino acids. Unmatched junction bases numbered 10, after V lost 5 bases and J lost 5 bases. The germline V gene encodes CDR1 LNHDA and CDR2 SQIVND (reference sequence). CDR3 residues: CASSVTLAGGFHEQYF. Here the CDR3 DNA reads TGTGCCAGTAGTGTTACTCTAGCGGGAGGGTTCCACGAGCAGTACTTC.

This clone was seen a single time. V is TRBV9 and J is TRBJ2-1; 9 bases align to TRBD2. Germline V CDR1 and CDR2: SGDLS, YYNGEE. The V and J ends lost 3 bases and 9 bases, in that order; junction bases with no gene match: 7. The CDR3 sequence is 14 residues long. The CDR3 DNA follows: TGTGCCAGCAGCGAAGCTAGCGGGGTCGGTGAGCAGTTCTTC. Residues: CASSEASGVGEQFF.

The CDR3 is CASNPGQGLGKLFF. DNA of the CDR3: TGTGCCAGTAACCCGGGACAGGGTCTAGGAAAACTGTTTTTT. V gene TRBV19 combines with J gene TRBJ1-4; TRBD1 agrees at 9 bases. The length of the CDR3 is 14 residues. With 7 bases clipped from V and 10 bases from J, the junction kept 10 bases outside the gene matches. Germline V gene data show CDR1 as LNHDA and CDR2 as SQIVND (reference sequence).

J is TRBJ2-1 and V is TRBV5-6, with D possibly being TRBD2 (5 bases). The V gene's germline CDR1 is SGHDT and CDR2 YYEEEE. This CDR3 has 11 residues. The V gene lost 1 base and the J gene lost 9 bases, with 5 bases spanning the gap. This CDR3 is CASSLRGEQFF. In DNA, the CDR3 is TGTGCCAGCAGCTTGCGGGGTGAGCAGTTCTTC.